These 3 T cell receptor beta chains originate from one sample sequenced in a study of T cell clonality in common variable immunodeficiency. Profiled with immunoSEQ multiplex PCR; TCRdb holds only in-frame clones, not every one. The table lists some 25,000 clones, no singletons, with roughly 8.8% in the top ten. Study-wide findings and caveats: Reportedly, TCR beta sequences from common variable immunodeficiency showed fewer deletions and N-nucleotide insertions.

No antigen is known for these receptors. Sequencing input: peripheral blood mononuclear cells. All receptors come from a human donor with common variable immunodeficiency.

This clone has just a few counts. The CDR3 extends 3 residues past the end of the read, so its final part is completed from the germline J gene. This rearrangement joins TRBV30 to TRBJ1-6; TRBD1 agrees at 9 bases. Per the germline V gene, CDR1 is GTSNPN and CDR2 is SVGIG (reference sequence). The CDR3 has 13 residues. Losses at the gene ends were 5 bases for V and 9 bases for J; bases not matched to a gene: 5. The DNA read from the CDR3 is TGTGCCTGGGGGACAGGGTCGGGTTCACCC. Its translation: CAWGTGSGSP. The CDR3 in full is CAWGTGSGSPLHF.

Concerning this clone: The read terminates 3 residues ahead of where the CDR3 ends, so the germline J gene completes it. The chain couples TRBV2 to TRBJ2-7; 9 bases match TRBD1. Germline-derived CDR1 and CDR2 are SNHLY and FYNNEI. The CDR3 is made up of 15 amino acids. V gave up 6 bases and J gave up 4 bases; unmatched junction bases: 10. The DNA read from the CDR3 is TGTGCCAGCAGCGTACCGGGACAGGGAGAATACGAG. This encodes CASSVPGQGEYE. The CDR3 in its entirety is CASSVPGQGEYEQYF.

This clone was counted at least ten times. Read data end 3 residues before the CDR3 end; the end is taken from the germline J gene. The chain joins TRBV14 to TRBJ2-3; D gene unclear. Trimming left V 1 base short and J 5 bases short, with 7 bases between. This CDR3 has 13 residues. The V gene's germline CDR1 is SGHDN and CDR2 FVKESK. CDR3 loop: CASSQVQLDTQYF. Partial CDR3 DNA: TGTGCCAGCAGCCAAGTCCAGTTAGATACG.